The 11 T cell receptor beta chains given below trace back to one sample, sequenced in a study of blood T cell repertoires in COVID-19. Assay: immunoSEQ multiplex PCR; the TCRdb copy retains only in-frame clones and omits some. Here the sample spans some 110,000 clones, 65% to 85% being singletons. The sample comprised peripheral blood. The receptors derive from a woman in her 70s with acute or convalescent COVID-19.

This clone was detected only once. The V and J genes are TRBV11-2 and TRBJ2-3; weak D call: TRBD2 (5 bases). The CDR3 runs 14 residues. The ends were cut back, 3 bases at V and 4 bases at J, with 11 bases in the middle. Germline V gene data show CDR1 as SGHAT and CDR2 as FQNNGV. CDR3 coding DNA: TGTGCCAGCAGCTTTTCGGGGATGGCAGATACGCAGTATTTT. This codes for CASSFSGMADTQYF.

This sequence joins TRBV30 and TRBJ1-4, with TRBD1 matching 12 bases. The CDR3 totals 14 residues. Trimming cost V 0 bases and J 11 bases; bases outside gene matches: 4. The germline V gene encodes CDR1 GTSNPN and CDR2 SVGIG (reference sequence). CDR3 sequence: CAWSVGTGGAKLFF. DNA of the CDR3: TGTGCCTGGAGTGTGGGGACAGGGGGCGCGAAACTGTTTTTT.

The gene calls are TRBV6-1 and TRBJ1-6; no clear D gene. The CDR3 covers 13 residues. Trimming pared 2 bases from V and 9 bases from J, leaving 8 bases between. Per germline, CDR1 MNHNS and CDR2 SASEGT. The CDR3 DNA reads TGTGCCAGCAGTGAACAGAGAGGTTCACCCCTCCACTTT. This sequence encodes CASSEQRGSPLHF.

The chain has TRBV5-1 and TRBJ2-7, with 8 bases that match TRBD1. This CDR3 spans 15 amino acids. The ends lost 2 bases at V and 5 bases at J; junction bases unmatched: 9. The germline V gene encodes CDR1 SGHRS and CDR2 YFSETQ. The CDR3 DNA follows: TGCGCCAGCAGCTTAGCGGACAGGGTAAATGACGAGCAGTACTTC. This encodes CASSLADRVNDEQYF.

V is TRBV14 and J is TRBJ1-1; possibly TRBD1 for D (6 bases). Per germline, CDR1 SGHDN and CDR2 FVKESK. The CDR3 totals 13 residues. V lost 6 bases and J lost 11, with 19 bases in between. The CDR3 region is CASSRDQGKAAFF. In DNA form, the CDR3 reads TGTGCCAGCAGTCGAGACCAGGGGAAGGCGGCTTTCTTT.

J is TRBJ1-1 and V is TRBV5-1; 9 nucleotides line up with TRBD1. CDR1 is SGHRS, CDR2 YFSETQ, per germline. The length of the CDR3 is 17 residues. V was pared by 1 base and J by 3 bases, with 10 bases of the junction left unmatched. The DNA for the CDR3 is TGCGCCAGCAGCTTGAGGTCCTCAGGACAGGGGTACACTGAAGCTTTCTTT. It specifies CASSLRSSGQGYTEAFF.

The rearrangement joins TRBV5-1 to TRBJ2-2, with unresolved D. The CDR3 covers 13 residues. The germline CDR1 and CDR2 sequences are SGHRS and YFSETQ. The germline V and J ends were trimmed by 0 bases and 6 bases, with 6 bases remaining between them. The CDR3 nucleotides are TGCGCCAGCAGCTTGGGGAGCCCCGGGGAGCTGTTTTTT. This translates into CASSLGSPGELFF. Based on the CDR3 plus reference TRBV5-1 and TRBJ2-2, the full variable domain is KAGVTQTPRYLIKTRGQQVTLSCSPISGHRSVSWYQQTPGQGLQFLFEYFSETQRNKGNFPGRFSGRQFSNSRSEMNVSTLELGDSALYLCASSLGSPGELFFGEGSRLTVL.

V gene TRBV5-4 combines with J gene TRBJ1-6, with a tentative D call TRBD1 (6 bases). The CDR3 consists of 16 residues. Between the trimmed V and J ends, which lost 0 bases and 0 bases, there was a span of 7 bases. CDR1 is SGHNT, CDR2 YYREEE, per germline (reference sequence). The CDR3 bases are TGTGCCAGCAGCTTGGTCAGGGGCTCCTATAATTCACCCCTCCACTTT. It encodes CASSLVRGSYNSPLHF.

This rearrangement joins TRBV6-6 to TRBJ2-5, with D possibly matching TRBD2 (5 bases). The CDR3 sequence is 16 residues long. Trimming cost V 6 bases and J 5 bases, with 22 bases left between them. Germline V CDR1 and CDR2: MNHNY, SVGAGI (reference sequence). In DNA, the CDR3 is TGTGCCAGCAGCCCGGGGAAGGGAGTTAGGCAGGAGACCCAGTACTTC. Protein product: CASSPGKGVRQETQYF.

In nucleotides, the CDR3 is TGCGCCAGCAGCCCCGGGGACAGTCCTTATGGCTACACCTTC. Protein product: CASSPGDSPYGYTF. V is TRBV5-1 and J is TRBJ1-2, with TRBD1 matching over 7 bases. This CDR3 region has 14 residues. The trim removed 4 bases at V and 5 bases at J, leaving 8 bases unmatched. Per germline, CDR1 SGHRS and CDR2 YFSETQ.

The chain employs TRBV9 and TRBJ1-3; a possible D gene is TRBD1 (6 bases). Germline V gives CDR1 SGDLS, CDR2 YYNGEE. With 3 bases removed from V and 0 bases from J, the gap between germline ends came to 13 bases. This CDR3 is built from 16 residues. The CDR3 nucleotides are TGTGCCAGCAGCGAGTGGGGGGGCCTCTCTGGAAACACCATATATTTT. It specifies CASSEWGGLSGNTIYF.